Listed below are T cell receptor beta chains from one sample, sequenced in a study of T cells in Graves' hyperthyroidism and ophthalmopathy. MiXCR, run by TCRdb on the multiplex PCR reads, gives a single entry per CDR3 protein. The sample has a few hundred thousand distinct CDR3 sequences, about a sixth seen once; the top ten hold roughly a sixth. Sequencing used blood. The receptors were sampled from a woman in her 40s with Graves' ophthalmopathy. CDR3s include the opening cysteine and the closing phenylalanine or tryptophan. A D gene is named only where the DNA matches it firmly. Rows give clone size only sometimes, using once, few, many, or a class for an expanded clone.

>TRBV25-1|TRBD1|many|TRBJ1-5
CASSGSTGGVSNQPQHF
TGTGCCAGCAGTGGCTCAACAGGGGGTGTCAGCAATCAGCCCCAGCATTTT
>TRBV19|-|many|TRBJ1-2
CATLFDRYTF
TGTGCCACCCTATTTGACCGCTACACCTTC
>TRBV6-1|-|-|TRBJ2-5
CASSEGGHPRETQYF
TGTGCCAGCAGTGAGGGGGGACATCCTAGAGAGACCCAGTACTTC
>TRBV28|-|-|TRBJ1-2
CASSLSSIGFTF
TGTGCCAGCAGTTTATCATCTATTGGGTTCACCTTC
>TRBV4-1|TRBD1|-|TRBJ1-1
CASSQRQGVDNTEAFF
TGCGCCAGCAGCCAGCGACAGGGGGTCGACAACACTGAAGCTTTCTTT
>TRBV7-9|TRBD1|many|TRBJ2-5
CASSPGQGRSRETQYF
TGTGCCAGCAGCCCGGGACAGGGGCGGTCTAGGGAGACCCAGTACTTC
>TRBV20-1|-|-|TRBJ2-5
CSASPEGFQETQYF
TGCAGTGCCTCTCCAGAGGGCTTCCAAGAGACCCAGTACTTC
>TRBV20-1|-|few|TRBJ2-7
CSASNRRKFYEQYF
TGCAGTGCTAGCAATAGGAGGAAATTCTACGAGCAGTACTTC
>TRBV6-2/TRBV6-3|TRBD1|-|TRBJ1-5
CASTTGTGGSSIGQPQHF
TGTGCCAGCACAACCGGGACAGGGGGTTCATCAATAGGTCAGCCCCAGCATTTT
>TRBV19|TRBD1|many|TRBJ1-5
CASSNRDRGYSNQPQHF
TGTGCCAGTAGTAACCGGGACAGGGGATATAGCAATCAGCCCCAGCATTTT
>TRBV28|-|many|TRBJ2-5
CASSLRDAVETQYF
TGTGCCAGCAGTTTACGGGACGCGGTTGAGACCCAGTACTTC
>TRBV9|TRBD2|-|TRBJ2-2
CAGSVAVGGGLANTGELFF
TGTGCCGGCAGCGTAGCGGTGGGGGGAGGACTAGCGAACACCGGGGAGCTGTTTTTT
>TRBV19|-|many|TRBJ2-5
CASSIRLWANEETQYF
TGTGCCAGTAGTATAAGGCTGTGGGCGAATGAAGAGACCCAGTACTTC
>TRBV6-1|-|-|TRBJ1-1
CANSANTGITEAFF
TGTGCCAACTCTGCGAATACAGGGATCACTGAAGCTTTCTTT
>TRBV28|-|many|TRBJ1-5
CASSSRMGHQPQHF
TGTGCCAGCAGTAGTCGGATGGGGCATCAGCCCCAGCATTTT
>TRBV2|-|many|TRBJ1-6
CASSLPQGNGVTLHF
TGTGCCAGCAGCCTCCCTCAGGGCAATGGAGTGACCCTCCACTTT
>TRBV6-1|-|-|TRBJ1-5
CASSGGTLGYQPQHF
TGTGCCAGCAGTGGGGGGACGTTGGGGTACCAGCCCCAGCATTTT
>TRBV27|-|many|TRBJ2-2
CASSWGFYSGITNTGELFF
TGTGCCAGCAGTTGGGGGTTCTATTCGGGAATTACGAACACCGGGGAGCTGTTTTTT
>TRBV10-3|TRBD1|-|TRBJ2-7
CAISGTGGLEQYF
TGTGCCATCAGCGGGACAGGGGGTCTCGAGCAGTACTTC
>TRBV27|TRBD1|many|TRBJ1-1
CASSERTGANTEAFF
TGTGCCAGCAGCGAGAGGACAGGGGCGAACACTGAAGCTTTCTTT
>TRBV25-1|-|many|TRBJ2-7
CASSGAGSNYEQYF
TGTGCCAGCAGTGGGGCCGGGAGCAATTACGAGCAGTACTTC
>TRBV20-1|-|many|TRBJ2-5
CSARDRGDFVEEETQYF
TGCAGTGCTAGAGATAGAGGGGACTTTGTAGAGGAGGAGACCCAGTACTTC
>TRBV12-3/TRBV12-4|-|many|TRBJ1-4
CASRQGDATNEKLFF
TGTGCCAGCAGGCAGGGAGACGCAACTAATGAAAAACTGTTTTTT
>TRBV12-3/TRBV12-4|-|-|TRBJ1-2
CASSLDQFYGYTF
TGTGCCAGCAGTTTAGATCAGTTCTATGGCTACACCTTC